This is a list of T cell receptor beta chains from one sample in a study of read filtering for tumor transcriptome and immune sequencing. One entry per CDR3 protein, called by TCRdb with MiXCR from the reads. The sample records under 60,000 distinct CDR3 sequences, roughly 19% being singletons. Sequenced: a population of CD138-negative cells sorted from bone marrow. Source of these receptors: a donor aged 40 or older with multiple myeloma. Each CDR3 is given with its conserved first and last residue. Each record gives: D gene, J gene, V gene, clone size, CDR3 DNA, CDR3 protein. D genes are given only for firm matches. Rows may omit the clone size; those that give it use once, few, many or a size class.

NA,TRBJ2-3,TRBV6-2/TRBV6-3,many,TGTGCCAGCAGTCCCGCGGATACGCAGTATTTT,CASSPADTQYF
TRBD1,TRBJ1-1,TRBV29-1,many,TGCAGCGTCGCGGACAGGGCAGGGGCTGAAGCTTTCTTT,CSVADRAGAEAFF
TRBD1,TRBJ1-1,TRBV20-1,many,TGCAGTGCTAGAGATCGACAGGGTCTTTTGAACACTGAAGCTTTCTTT,CSARDRQGLLNTEAFF
TRBD2,TRBJ2-1,TRBV5-5,many,TGTGCCAGCAGCTTTTGGGTAGCGGGATCCTACAATGAGCAGTTCTTC,CASSFWVAGSYNEQFF
NA,TRBJ2-2,TRBV27,many,TGTGCCAGCAGTCTCTCGACTCACACCGGGGAGCTGTTTTTT,CASSLSTHTGELFF
NA,TRBJ2-7,TRBV28,many,TGTGCCACCTCAGACCTCAACTACGAGCAGTACTTC,CATSDLNYEQYF
TRBD1,TRBJ1-5,TRBV19,NA,TGTGCCAGTAGTATAGCCGGGGGACAGGAGTTCGGCAATCAGCCCCAGCATTTT,CASSIAGGQEFGNQPQHF
NA,TRBJ2-7,TRBV5-1,many,TGCGCCAGCAGCTTGGAGGCCAGCTCCTACGAGCAGTACTTC,CASSLEASSYEQYF
NA,TRBJ1-5,TRBV10-2,many,TGCGCCACCTCGAGGGGAGCGTACCAGCCCCAGCATTTT,CATSRGAYQPQHF
NA,TRBJ1-5,TRBV29-1,many,TGCAGCGTGGGAACGGCGGATAGCAATCAGCCCCAGCATTTT,CSVGTADSNQPQHF
TRBD2,TRBJ2-3,TRBV12-3/TRBV12-4,NA,TGTGCCAACAGTCGGACTAGCGGAATCACAGATACGCAGTATTTT,CANSRTSGITDTQYF
NA,TRBJ1-5,TRBV7-2,few,TGTGCCAGCAGCTTAGTGGGGGGGGCGGGCAATCAGCCCCAGCATTTT,CASSLVGGAGNQPQHF
TRBD1,TRBJ1-1,TRBV27,many,TGTGCCAGCAGCCTTACAGGGGGAGGCACTGAAGCTTTCTTT,CASSLTGGGTEAFF
TRBD2,TRBJ2-3,TRBV14,many,TGTGCCAGCAGCCCTACACTAGCGGGAACCACAGATACGCAGTATTTT,CASSPTLAGTTDTQYF
TRBD2,TRBJ2-3,TRBV28,many,TGTGCCAGCAGTTCGACTAGCCCAGATACGCAGTATTTT,CASSSTSPDTQYF
NA,TRBJ2-4,TRBV6-5,many,TGTGCCAGCAGTTACGCGGCTAGCCGAAACATTCAGTACTTC,CASSYAASRNIQYF
TRBD2,TRBJ2-3,TRBV7-3,many,TGTGCCAGCAGCCCAGCGGGAGCTAGGACAGATACGCAGTATTTT,CASSPAGARTDTQYF
NA,TRBJ1-2,TRBV11-2,few,TGTGCCAGCAGCTCCTACCACCGAGCGAGCTATGGCTACACCTTC,CASSSYHRASYGYTF
TRBD1,TRBJ1-2,TRBV28,many,TGTGCCAGCAGTCGAGGGGGCAGCTTAGCCTATGGCTACACCTTC,CASSRGGSLAYGYTF
TRBD1,TRBJ1-1,TRBV29-1,few,TGCAGCTCAAGACAGGGGGTGAACACTGAAGCTTTCTTT,CSSRQGVNTEAFF
NA,TRBJ2-7,TRBV5-1,many,TGCGCCAGCAGCTCCTTGACAACGCCCGGGGAGCAGTACTTC,CASSSLTTPGEQYF
TRBD1,TRBJ2-2,TRBV7-6,many,TGTGCCAGCAGCTCCCAGACAGGGGGGAACACCGGGGAGCTGTTTTTT,CASSSQTGGNTGELFF
TRBD1,TRBJ2-5,TRBV23-1,many,TGCGCCAGCAGTCAATCCTCGGGACAGGGGGGAGAGACCCAGTACTTC,CASSQSSGQGGETQYF
TRBD1,TRBJ1-2,TRBV29-1,many,TGCAGCGTTGGAAGGACGGACAGGGTTGCCTATGGCTACACCTTC,CSVGRTDRVAYGYTF
NA,TRBJ1-1,TRBV5-8,NA,TGTGCCAGCAGCTCCCAGACAGGATGGAGCACTGAAGCTTTCTTT,CASSSQTGWSTEAFF
NA,TRBJ2-1,TRBV21-1,medium-sized,TGTGCCAGCAGCATAACGGAGAGGGATGAGCAGTTCTTC,CASSITERDEQFF
TRBD1,TRBJ1-3,TRBV12-3/TRBV12-4,NA,TGTGCCAGGAGTCCGGGACAGGGGTCTAACACCATATATTTT,CARSPGQGSNTIYF
NA,TRBJ1-1,TRBV28,many,TGTGCCAGCAGTTTCGCAGGGGACGCTTTCTTT,CASSFAGDAFF
NA,TRBJ2-6,TRBV7-2,many,TGTGCCAGCAGCTTAGGGAGGGGCGCTGGGGCCAGCGTCCTGACTTTC,CASSLGRGAGASVLTF
NA,TRBJ2-7,TRBV20-1,many,TGCAGTGCTAGAGACCCGGCTCATGGCGGCTTCCGGGAGCAGTACTTC,CSARDPAHGGFREQYF
NA,TRBJ1-1,TRBV11-3,many,TGTGCCAGCAGCTTTTCGTTGGGAACTGAAGCTTTCTTT,CASSFSLGTEAFF
NA,TRBJ1-5,TRBV27,NA,TGTGCCAGCAGCCAGACACAGGGTGGGAATCAGCCCCAGCATTTT,CASSQTQGGNQPQHF
TRBD1,TRBJ2-5,TRBV19,NA,TGTGCCAGTAGCTCCGGGACAGGAGGAGAGACCCAGTACTTC,CASSSGTGGETQYF
TRBD2,TRBJ2-1,TRBV20-1,many,TGCAGTGCTAGGGGGACTAGAGGGCGGAATGAGCAGTTCTTC,CSARGTRGRNEQFF
NA,TRBJ2-7,TRBV3-1,NA,TGTGCCAGCGGGAGCTCCTACGAGCAGTACTTC,CASGSSYEQYF
TRBD2,TRBJ2-3,TRBV29-1,many,TGCAGCGTTGAGGACGGGAGGGTAGCAGATACGCAGTATTTT,CSVEDGRVADTQYF
TRBD2,TRBJ2-5,TRBV5-4,many,TGTGCCAGCAGCTCCGGGACTAGCGGGTCCAGGGGGGAGACCCAGTACTTC,CASSSGTSGSRGETQYF